This is a list of T cell receptor beta chains from one sample in a study of OX40 agonist ivuxolimab in advanced cancers. Using immunoSEQ multiplex PCR, the repertoire was profiled, and TCRdb retains in-frame clones only, with some absent. The sample gives about 66,000 clones, roughly nine tenths of which show up once; 3.5% to 4% is in the top ten. This material consisted of CD4+ or CD8+ T cells sorted from blood, taken in a trial of the OX40 agonist ivuxolimab. These receptors all stem from an adult with an advanced solid tumor such as melanoma, head and neck, liver or kidney cancer. Both conserved end residues are part of each CDR3.

cdr3_aa | j_call | v_call
CASSPRDRAYNEQFF | TRBJ2-1 | TRBV9
CARSLGDRNYGYTF | TRBJ1-2 | TRBV5-3
CASSLEAGNSPLHF | TRBJ1-6 | TRBV7-9
CASSLGDSINQPQHF | TRBJ1-5 | TRBV5-5
CASSGQPNQPQHF | TRBJ1-5 | TRBV2
CASSRQGAPLHF | TRBJ1-6 | TRBV6-5
CASSRIQGTTEAFF | TRBJ1-1 | TRBV7-2
CASSLKGDTEAFF | TRBJ1-1 | TRBV5-1
CASSLAVGQSYGYTF | TRBJ1-2 | TRBV5-1
CASSQDRWGPGYTF | TRBJ1-2 | TRBV4-1
CASSTGQNTEAFF | TRBJ1-1 | TRBV5-5
CASSPTDRVRGAFF | TRBJ1-1 | TRBV18
CASKGAGGYTF | TRBJ1-2 | TRBV6-6
CASSLGGSDRGFEQYF | TRBJ2-7 | TRBV5-1
CASSSQLNTEAFF | TRBJ1-1 | TRBV11-2
CAWSVSSYEQYF | TRBJ2-7 | TRBV30
CSVEWTGTYEKLFF | TRBJ1-4 | TRBV29-1
CASSSQASNTEAFF | TRBJ1-1 | TRBV7-8
CASSLGSIGGFMNTEAFF | TRBJ1-1 | TRBV5-1
CASSPGQVVSTQYF | TRBJ2-3 | TRBV18
CASSWGPTGADYEQYF | TRBJ2-7 | TRBV5-1
CASRRTAGNQPQHF | TRBJ1-5 | TRBV6-1
CASSALDGPSRGYTF | TRBJ1-2 | TRBV9
CASSLGEAGTVYTEAFF | TRBJ1-1 | TRBV5-1
CASSITGTNTEAFF | TRBJ1-1 | TRBV19
CASSLAAGVQETQYF | TRBJ2-5 | TRBV5-6
CASSSWAGRQLATFF | TRBJ1-1 | TRBV7-9
CASSEEQGSSYEQYF | TRBJ2-7 | TRBV2
CASSQGQAATYEQYF | TRBJ2-7 | TRBV4-2
CASRLRDRDYEQYF | TRBJ2-7 | TRBV15
CASSPASDANYGYTF | TRBJ1-2 | TRBV18
CATLDRGTNEKLFF | TRBJ1-4 | TRBV19
CSASGTSTLHNEQFF | TRBJ2-1 | TRBV29-1
CASSQVKGDYGYTF | TRBJ1-2 | TRBV4-3
CASSVESDTQYF | TRBJ2-3 | TRBV9
CASRDRPEHGYTF | TRBJ1-2 | TRBV6-5
CASSLEGSGYTF | TRBJ1-2 | TRBV7-9
CATSSQGASLAKNIQYF | TRBJ2-4 | TRBV15
CASSQPGRPPYEQYF | TRBJ2-7 | TRBV28
CAVETGTKDTGELFF | TRBJ2-2 | TRBV10-3
CASSALFGNEQFF | TRBJ2-1 | TRBV9
CASSLAVISGGDYGYTF | TRBJ1-2 | TRBV7-8
CATSRDRGVGNYGYTF | TRBJ1-2 | TRBV15
CASSVTGIDQPQHF | TRBJ1-5 | TRBV5-1
CASKLVDYGYTF | TRBJ1-2 | TRBV2
CASKSREANEKLFF | TRBJ1-4 | TRBV19